The source of this T cell receptor beta chain is a study of cytomegalovirus exposure and HLA in healthy donors. Whole-study results and caveats: It was reportedly the case that the classifier diagnosed cytomegalovirus status with high specificity and sensitivity.

Regarding this clone: The antigen is not known.

V gave up 2 bases and J gave up 6 bases, with 14 bases separating them. The CDR3 length is 15 residues. Clones were sequenced by immunoSEQ multiplex PCR, and TCRdb holds only the in-frame ones, with some missing. This table has about 360,000 clones, more than 80% appearing once. Separate from the approximately 700-subject first cohort was the roughly 130-subject validation cohort, to which the donors belonged. Sample: PBMCs. The source is a young woman in good health and CMV-seronegative. The chain has TRBV23-1 and TRBJ1-5; D remains unclear. TRBV23-1 is an ORF, with its function uncertain. The CDR3 coding sequence is TGCGCCAGCAGTCAAAGGCCCCCCCGGGGTCAGCCCCAGCATTTT. Translation: CASSQRPPRGQPQHF.